Shown below are 32 T cell receptor beta chains from a single sample sequenced in a study of CD8 T cells in Susac syndrome. An amount of RNA that ranged from roughly 0.45 to 1 ug was reverse transcribed with random hexamers. One entry per CDR3 protein results from TCRdb running MiXCR on the immunoSEQ multiplex PCR reads. The sample has 40,000 to 55,000 distinct CDR3 sequences, roughly 93% seen once; the top ten hold roughly 0.5%. Specimen: CD8+ T cells from PBMCs. All receptors come from a human donor with multiple sclerosis.

The rearrangement uses TRBV7-3 and TRBJ2-7; 10 nucleotides agree with TRBD1. The V gene end was trimmed by 4 bases and the J gene end by 5 bases; junction bases not matched to a gene: 5. The CDR3 has 14 residues. Germline lookup yields CDR1 SGHTA and CDR2 FQGTGA. CDR3 sequence reads: CASSWTGTGDEQYF. The DNA of the CDR3 is TGTGCCAGCAGCTGGACCGGGACAGGGGACGAGCAGTACTTC.

This chain links TRBV4-1 with TRBJ2-7; D not resolved. The V gene lost 1 base and the J gene lost 2 bases, with 12 bases spanning the gap. In germline, CDR1 is MGHRA, CDR2 YSYEKL. The CDR3 runs 15 residues. The CDR3 is CASSQVFDGTYEQYF. The CDR3 nucleotides are TGCGCCAGCAGCCAAGTATTCGACGGTACCTACGAGCAGTACTTC.

The DNA of the CDR3 is TGCAGCGTTACCAGGGAGACACCGAACACCGGGGAGCTGTTTTTT. This translates into CSVTRETPNTGELFF. The J gene is TRBJ2-2, the V gene TRBV29-1; D possibly matches TRBD1 or TRBD2 (5 bases each). The CDR3 has 15 amino acids. Germline CDR1 and CDR2: SQVTM and ANQGSEA. V was cut by 5 bases and J by 0 bases, with 13 bases left in between.

V is TRBV10-2 and J is TRBJ2-1, with 7 bases lining up with TRBD2. V shed 8 bases and J 0 bases; nucleotides not matched to a gene: 7. The CDR3 is made up of 15 amino acids. Germline CDR1 reads WSHSY; CDR2 reads SAAADI. The CDR3 protein is CASRLGGTSYNEQFF. The CDR3 region has the DNA TGCGCCAGCCGGCTGGGGGGGACCTCCTACAATGAGCAGTTCTTC.

J is TRBJ1-5 and V is TRBV7-9, with D possibly TRBD1 on 5 matching bases. Trimming removed 8 bases at V and 0 bases at J, with 14 bases between. The germline CDR1 and CDR2 sequences are SEHNR and FQNEAQ (reference sequence). This CDR3 region has 15 residues. CDR3 nucleotide sequence: TGTGCCAGCTCAGGGAGAGGGACTAGCAATCAGCCCCAGCATTTT. Translation gives CASSGRGTSNQPQHF.

The rearrangement links TRBV27 to TRBJ2-4; possible D gene TRBD2, 6 bases. V lost 5 bases to trimming and J lost 6 bases, with 23 bases between them. The CDR3 consists of 17 residues. Germline CDR1 is MNHEY and CDR2 is SMNVEV (reference sequence). The CDR3 sequence is CASSTLGQEGYTNIQYF. For the CDR3, the DNA is TGTGCCAGCAGTACCCTCGGGCAGGAGGGGTACACAAACATTCAGTACTTC.

The chain links TRBV20-1 to TRBJ2-7; D might be TRBD2 (6 bases). The CDR3 length is 15 residues. CDR1 and CDR2 (germline): DFQATT, SNEGSKA (reference sequence). Trimming removed 0 bases at V and 0 bases at J, with 12 bases between. DNA for the CDR3: TGCAGTGCTAGAGATTTAGGAGGGAACTCCTACGAGCAGTACTTC. It is translated as CSARDLGGNSYEQYF.

Note on this clonotype: The junction and the germline gene differ at one end; a read error may be behind it. The genes are TRBV15 and TRBJ1-6, with D unresolved. The germline V gene has CDR1 LNHNV and CDR2 YYDKDF (reference sequence). This CDR3 is built from 15 residues. The CDR3 reads CATSRPVGDNSLLHF. The CDR3, as DNA: TGTGCCACCAGCAGGCCCGTCGGGGATAATTCACTCCTCCACTTT.

J is TRBJ1-2 and V is TRBV7-9; D gene uncertain. The germline gives CDR1 SEHNR, CDR2 FQNEAQ (reference sequence). The CDR3 sequence is 16 residues long. Trimming cost V 4 bases and J 3 bases, with 18 bases left between them. The CDR3, as DNA: TGTGCCAGCAGCTCCTATCGACCGGGAGGGTACTATGGCTACACCTTC. Translation: CASSSYRPGGYYGYTF.

This rearrangement joins TRBV13 to TRBJ2-1; maybe TRBD1 (5 bases). Germline V gene lookup returns CDR1 PRHDT and CDR2 FYEKMQ (reference sequence). The CDR3 length is 14 residues. V lost 10 bases and J lost 3, with 16 bases in between. The CDR3 region is CATKKDTNYNEQFF. The CDR3 nucleotides are TGTGCCACCAAAAAGGACACCAACTACAATGAGCAGTTCTTC.

V is TRBV10-2 and J is TRBJ2-7, with D unresolved. The CDR3 is 12 amino acids. Germline V gene sequence: CDR1 WSHSY, CDR2 SAAADI. Trimming stripped 2 bases from V and 2 bases from J, with 4 bases between. The CDR3 sequence: CASSEGPYEQYF. In DNA, the CDR3 is TGCGCCAGCAGTGAGGGACCCTACGAGCAGTACTTC.

This rearrangement joins TRBV2 to TRBJ2-7, with D possibly matching TRBD1 (5 bases). The V and J ends lost 10 bases and 5 bases respectively, with 12 bases between them. Germline lookup yields CDR1 SNHLY and CDR2 FYNNEI. The CDR3 length is 11 residues. Here the CDR3 DNA reads TGTGCCACGCAGGGCAGGCACGAGCAGTACTTC. Encoded protein: CATQGRHEQYF.

This chain links TRBV28 with TRBJ1-2, with D possibly TRBD1 on 6 matching bases. In germline, CDR1 is MDHEN, CDR2 SYDVKM. The CDR3 has 14 residues. With 2 bases removed from V and 5 bases from J, the gap between germline ends came to 12 bases. CDR3 protein: CASSLRGAGYGYTF. Written as DNA, the CDR3 is TGTGCCAGCAGTTTAAGGGGGGCTGGGTATGGCTACACCTTC.

The chain joins TRBV28 to TRBJ1-5; D not resolved. The germline gives CDR1 MDHEN, CDR2 SYDVKM. CDR3 size: 16 residues. V lost 3 bases and J 3 bases, leaving 15 bases between the germline ends. In DNA, the CDR3 is TGTGCCAGCAGTTTGTTTTCCGGTTCTCTCAATCAGCCCCAGCATTTT. It specifies CASSLFSGSLNQPQHF.

The chain carries TRBV7-9 and TRBJ1-1, with a weak D call TRBD1 (5 bases). This CDR3 region has 12 residues. Germline V gene data show CDR1 as SEHNR and CDR2 as FQNEAQ (reference sequence). V was clipped by 6 bases and J by 3 bases, with 8 bases between them. CDR3 in DNA: TGTGCCAGCAGGGGACCGTACACTGAAGCTTTCTTT. It translates to CASRGPYTEAFF.

The rearrangement uses TRBV13 and TRBJ2-5; the D gene could be TRBD1 or TRBD2 (5 bases each). Trimming cost V 7 bases and J 3 bases, with 18 bases left between them. The CDR3 loop spans 15 amino acids. The V gene's germline CDR1 is PRHDT and CDR2 FYEKMQ (reference sequence). The DNA of the CDR3 is TGTGCCAGCATCAGCTCATGGGACGTCAAAGAGACCCAGTACTTC. Protein: CASISSWDVKETQYF.

V and J are TRBV3-1 and TRBJ2-1, with 8 bases that match TRBD1. Germline CDR1 reads LGHDT; CDR2 reads YNNKEL (reference sequence). This CDR3 spans 15 amino acids. V was clipped by 4 bases and J by 8 bases; unmatched bases: 10. The CDR3 DNA sequence: TGTGCCAGCAGCCGACAGGGGCCCCCCAGGGATGAGCAGTTCTTC. Translation: CASSRQGPPRDEQFF.

The CDR3 region has the DNA TGTGCCAGCAGTTTAACTTGGACAGGGATTTTCAATCAGCCCCAGCATTTT. Translation gives CASSLTWTGIFNQPQHF. V is TRBV12-3 or TRBV12-4 and J is TRBJ1-5, with 8 nucleotides matching TRBD1. The CDR3 is made up of 17 amino acids. V lost 2 bases, J lost 3 bases, and 9 bases stayed unmatched.

The rearrangement joins TRBV4-1 to TRBJ2-7, with D perhaps being TRBD1 or TRBD2 (5 bases each). The length of the CDR3 is 14 residues. Germline V gene lookup returns CDR1 MGHRA and CDR2 YSYEKL. Trimming took 1 base from V and 0 from J, leaving 7 bases between them. As DNA, the CDR3 is TGCGCCAGCAGCCAAGGGGACGGCTCCTACGAGCAGTACTTC. This gives the protein CASSQGDGSYEQYF.

The genes are TRBV15 and TRBJ1-1, with D hard to call. Germline assignment: CDR1 LNHNV and CDR2 YYDKDF (reference sequence). Between the trimmed V and J ends, which lost 5 bases and 5 bases, there was a span of 24 bases. This CDR3 has 17 residues. The CDR3 nucleotides read TGTGCCACCAGCTCCGGTCGGGCAGGTAGAGCGGCGACTGAAGCTTTCTTT. It specifies CATSSGRAGRAATEAFF.

The genes are TRBV3-1 and TRBJ2-7, with D perhaps given as TRBD1 or TRBD2 (5 bases each). Germline lookup yields CDR1 LGHDT and CDR2 YNNKEL (reference sequence). The CDR3 runs to 17 residues. Trimming took off 0 bases at V and 5 bases at J, with 20 bases between the two ends. The CDR3 loop is CASSQDRGANSRDEQYF. The DNA of the CDR3 is TGTGCCAGCAGCCAAGATCGAGGGGCCAACTCCAGGGACGAGCAGTACTTC.

This clonotype was observed once. The chain is built from TRBV28 and TRBJ1-2; D not resolved. The CDR3 consists of 12 residues. The V gene's germline CDR1 is MDHEN and CDR2 SYDVKM. The V gene lost 5 bases and the J gene lost 4 bases, with 8 bases spanning the gap. The CDR3 DNA sequence: TGTGCCAGCAGTAGGACCGTCTATGGCTACACCTTC. This sequence encodes CASSRTVYGYTF.

Comments on this clonotype: A junction end diverges from the germline sequence, so it may reflect a read error. V usage is TRBV4-1 and J usage is TRBJ2-5, with 8 bases aligning to TRBD1. The CDR3 is 14 amino acids. CDR1 is MGHRA and CDR2 is YSYEKL in the germline V gene. CDR3 region: CASSEEGTGETQYF. CDR3 DNA: TGCGCCAGCAGCGAAGAAGGGACAGGAGAGACCCAGTACTTC.

The V call is TRBV28, the J call TRBJ1-2, with D tentatively TRBD1 (5 bases). Germline CDR1 is MDHEN and CDR2 is SYDVKM. The CDR3 sequence is 16 residues long. Trimming shortened V by 7 bases and J by 4 bases, and 22 bases separated the two germline ends. DNA for the CDR3: TGTGCCAGCAAAGATGCCTGGAGGGGCGCGGTCTATGGCTACACCTTC. Its protein product is CASKDAWRGAVYGYTF.

The CDR3 DNA reads as TGTGCCAGCATTCCGGGGTCTTCCTACGAGCAGTACTTC. Translated, it gives CASIPGSSYEQYF. The rearrangement uses TRBV2 and TRBJ2-7, with D perhaps matching TRBD2 (5 bases). The length of the CDR3 is 13 residues. The germline V and J ends were trimmed by 7 bases and 1 base, with 11 bases remaining between them. Germline CDR1 SNHLY, CDR2 FYNNEI.

The rearrangement uses TRBV2 and TRBJ2-7; D may be TRBD1 (5 bases). CDR1 and CDR2 from the germline V gene are SNHLY and FYNNEI. The CDR3 has 13 amino acids. Trimming stripped 6 bases from V and 0 bases from J, with 9 bases between. This chain's CDR3 is CASRGQSSYEQYF. CDR3 sequence (DNA): TGTGCCAGCAGGGGGCAGAGCTCCTACGAGCAGTACTTC.

As DNA, the CDR3 is TGTGCCAGCTCCTGGACAGGGGGCGATCAGCCCCAGCATTTT. This encodes CASSWTGGDQPQHF. The chain carries TRBV27 and TRBJ1-5; 11 nucleotides match TRBD1. Germline CDR1 is MNHEY and CDR2 is SMNVEV (reference sequence). V lost 8 bases to trimming and J lost 5 bases; unmatched junction nucleotides: 5. The CDR3 covers 14 residues.

This clonotype has only one observation. The V and J genes are TRBV13 and TRBJ2-7, with D possibly called TRBD1 or TRBD2 (6 bases each). The CDR3 has 13 residues. Germline V gene lookup returns CDR1 PRHDT and CDR2 FYEKMQ (reference sequence). V lost 3 bases and J 5 bases, leaving 11 bases between the germline ends. The CDR3 here is CASSLEGQNEQYF. Here the CDR3 DNA reads TGTGCCAGCAGCTTGGAGGGACAAAACGAGCAGTACTTC.

The CDR3 bases are TGTGCCAGCCGCGGAGGGGTTGGCTACACCTTC. Its protein product is CASRGGVGYTF. This chain connects TRBV7-4 to TRBJ1-2; possibly TRBD1 for D (5 bases). Looked up from germline, CDR1 is SGHVT and CDR2 is SQSDAQ. V gave up 8 bases and J gave up 7 bases, with 11 bases separating them. This CDR3 is 11 amino acids long.

Here the CDR3 DNA reads TGCAGTGCTAGAGCCCCTCAGGTGAACACTGAAGCTTTCTTT. This codes for CSARAPQVNTEAFF. The chain links TRBV20-1 to TRBJ1-1; D not certain. The V gene lost 1 base and the J gene lost 0 bases, with 9 bases spanning the gap. The CDR3 has 14 amino acids. The germline CDR1 and CDR2 sequences are DFQATT and SNEGSKA (reference sequence).

This chain connects TRBV7-2 to TRBJ2-7; TRBD1 matches 11 bases. This CDR3 has 17 amino acids. Germline V CDR1 and CDR2: SGHTA, FQGNSA. The ends lost 4 bases at V and 6 bases at J; junction bases unmatched: 14. In DNA, the CDR3 is TGTGCCAGCAGCTCCCGGGACAGGGGGTATTTGGAGGGCGAGCAGTACTTC. Its protein product is CASSSRDRGYLEGEQYF.

The chain recombines TRBV27 with TRBJ2-7, with no clear D. CDR3 length equals 13 residues. Per germline, CDR1 MNHEY and CDR2 SMNVEV (reference sequence). V dropped 2 bases and J dropped 3 bases, with 8 bases sitting between them. The CDR3 sequence is CASSLGSYYEQYF. The DNA for the CDR3 is TGTGCCAGCAGTTTAGGCAGTTACTACGAGCAGTACTTC.